There are many counts of the clone carrying this TCR beta chain. Time point: patch test 1, 2 weeks after DPC sensitization. Treatment denoted: therapeutic diphenylcyclopropenone sensitization with weekly scalp DPC. This record belongs to a study of human T cells and chemical hapten exposure. TCRdb re-derived calls from the RACE reads in MiXCR, one entry per CDR3 protein. The table records 180,000 or so distinct CDR3 sequences, more than 12% of them present only once. The CDR3 loop spans 13 amino acids. The V gene's germline CDR1 is DFQATT and CDR2 SNEGSKA (reference sequence). The V segment lost 1 base and the J segment 8 bases; nucleotides outside the gene matches: 7.

The source of this sequence is a young woman with alopecia areata. Some clones in this sample may be carry-over from other donors' samples. J is TRBJ1-2 and V is TRBV20-1; the match to TRBD1 covers 7 bases. The sequencing used whole blood, collected in connection with sensitization to the hapten diphenylcyclopropenone (DPC). CDR3 residues: CSARVQGGEGYTF. The DNA for the CDR3 is TGCAGTGCTAGAGTTCAAGGGGGCGAAGGCTACACCTTC.